This TCR beta chain was profiled in a study of shared clonotypes between healthy human individuals. Background on the study: Researchers assigned three CD4 naive, three CD4 memory, two CD8 naive and one CD8 memory plate to each donor. Study findings and constraints: Some clonotypes were shared by all four sorted-subset donors, while others were not shared. The non-shared ones had lower generation probabilities than the shared ones.

The CDR3 length is 13 residues. Trimming cost V 8 bases and J 1 base, with 12 bases left between them. In germline, CDR1 is SGHVS, CDR2 FQNEAQ. A remark on this clone: Antigen specificity is unknown.

Clones were read by immunoSEQ multiplex PCR, and TCRdb kept only the in-frame ones, dropping some. The sample shows over a million clones, around 76% of them seen only once. The chain couples TRBV7-8 to TRBJ2-7, with D maybe TRBD2 (5 bases). Source material: memory CD4+ T cells sorted from blood. Subset specified: CD45RA-negative fraction. The clonotype comes from a man aged 18 to 30 in good health. The CDR3 DNA reads TGTGCCAGCTCCCAACGCGGGTCCTACGAGCAGTACTTC. Its protein product is CASSQRGSYEQYF.